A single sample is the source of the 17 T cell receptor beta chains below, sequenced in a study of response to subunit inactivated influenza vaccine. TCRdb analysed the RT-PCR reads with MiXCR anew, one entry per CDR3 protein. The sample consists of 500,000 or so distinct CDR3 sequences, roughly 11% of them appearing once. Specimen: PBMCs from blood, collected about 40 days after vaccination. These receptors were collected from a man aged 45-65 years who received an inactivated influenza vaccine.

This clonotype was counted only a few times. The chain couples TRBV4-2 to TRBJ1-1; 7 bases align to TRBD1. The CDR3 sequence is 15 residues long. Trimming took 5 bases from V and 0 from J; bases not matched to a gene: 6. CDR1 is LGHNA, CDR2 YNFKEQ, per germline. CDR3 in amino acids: CASSLTGDMNTEAFF. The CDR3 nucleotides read TGTGCCAGCAGCTTAACAGGGGACATGAACACTGAAGCTTTCTTT.

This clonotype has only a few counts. CDR3 sequence: CAISDPGDEQFF. CDR3 nucleotides: TGTGCCATCAGTGATCCAGGGGATGAGCAGTTCTTC. The chain recombines TRBV10-3 with TRBJ2-1; D is perhaps TRBD1 (6 bases). The CDR3 runs to 12 residues. From germline, CDR1 is ENHRY and CDR2 SYGVKD. With 3 bases removed from V and 8 bases from J, the gap between germline ends came to 8 bases.

The CDR3 here is CSVEDRTSGGHNEQFF. In DNA, the CDR3 is TGCAGCGTTGAAGATAGGACTAGCGGGGGGCACAATGAGCAGTTCTTC. This chain links TRBV29-1 with TRBJ2-1; the match to TRBD2 covers 14 bases. After removal of 0 bases from V and 5 bases from J, the junction contained 3 bases not matched to a gene. From germline, CDR1 is SQVTM and CDR2 ANQGSEA. The length of the CDR3 is 16 residues.

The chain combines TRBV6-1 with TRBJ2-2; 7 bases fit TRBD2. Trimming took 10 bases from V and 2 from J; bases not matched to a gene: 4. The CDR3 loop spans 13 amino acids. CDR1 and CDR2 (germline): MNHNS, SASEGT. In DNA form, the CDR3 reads TGTGCCAATCTAGCGGATAACACCGGGGAGCTGTTTTTT. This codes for CANLADNTGELFF.

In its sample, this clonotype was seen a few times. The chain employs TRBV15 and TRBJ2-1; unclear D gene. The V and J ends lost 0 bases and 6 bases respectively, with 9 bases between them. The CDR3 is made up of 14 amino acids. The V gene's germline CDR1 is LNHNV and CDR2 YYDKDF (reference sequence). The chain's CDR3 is CATSRDASRNEQFF. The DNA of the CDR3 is TGTGCCACCAGCAGAGATGCGTCGCGCAATGAGCAGTTCTTC.

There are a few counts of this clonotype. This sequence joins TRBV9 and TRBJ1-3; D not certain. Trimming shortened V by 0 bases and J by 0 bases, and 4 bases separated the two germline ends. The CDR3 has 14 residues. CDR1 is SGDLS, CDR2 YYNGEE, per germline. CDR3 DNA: TGTGCCAGCAGCGTAGCAAGCTCTGGAAACACCATATATTTT. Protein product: CASSVASSGNTIYF.

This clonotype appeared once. CDR3: CASSISVAGASYEQYF. The CDR3, as DNA: TGTGCCAGTAGTATCTCCGTAGCGGGAGCGTCGTACGAGCAGTACTTC. This chain uses TRBV19 with TRBJ2-7; 9 bases line up with TRBD2. The CDR3 contains 16 residues. The trim removed 3 bases at V and 4 bases at J, leaving 10 bases unmatched. Germline loops: CDR1 LNHDA, CDR2 SQIVND (reference sequence).

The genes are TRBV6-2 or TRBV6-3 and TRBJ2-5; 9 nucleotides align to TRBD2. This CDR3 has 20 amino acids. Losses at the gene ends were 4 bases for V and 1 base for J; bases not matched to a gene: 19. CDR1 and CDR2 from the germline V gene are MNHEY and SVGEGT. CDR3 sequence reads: CASSSRAPLAAGGIQETQYF. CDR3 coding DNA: TGTGCCAGCAGTTCGCGGGCCCCCCTTGCAGCGGGGGGTATCCAAGAGACCCAGTACTTC.

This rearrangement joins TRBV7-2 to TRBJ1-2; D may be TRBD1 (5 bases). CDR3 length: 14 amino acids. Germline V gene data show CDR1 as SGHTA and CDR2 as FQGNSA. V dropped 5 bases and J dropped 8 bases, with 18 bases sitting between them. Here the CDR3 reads CASSPRWGEEGYTF. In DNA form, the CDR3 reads TGTGCCAGCAGCCCCCGTTGGGGGGAGGAAGGCTACACCTTC.

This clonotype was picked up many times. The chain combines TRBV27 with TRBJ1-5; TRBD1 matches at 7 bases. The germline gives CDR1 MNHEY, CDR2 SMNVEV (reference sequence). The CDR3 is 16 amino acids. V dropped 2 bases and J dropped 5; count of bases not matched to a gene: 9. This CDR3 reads CASSLGRTGRYQPQHF. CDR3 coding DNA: TGTGCCAGCAGTTTAGGGAGGACAGGTCGGTATCAGCCCCAGCATTTT.

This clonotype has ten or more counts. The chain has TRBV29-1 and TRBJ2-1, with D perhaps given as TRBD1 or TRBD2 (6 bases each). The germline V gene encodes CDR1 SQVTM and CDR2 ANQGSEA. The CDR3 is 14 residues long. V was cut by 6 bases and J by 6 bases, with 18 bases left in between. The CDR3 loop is CSVGAGIGANEQFF. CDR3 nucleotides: TGCAGCGTGGGGGCGGGGATCGGGGCCAATGAGCAGTTCTTC.

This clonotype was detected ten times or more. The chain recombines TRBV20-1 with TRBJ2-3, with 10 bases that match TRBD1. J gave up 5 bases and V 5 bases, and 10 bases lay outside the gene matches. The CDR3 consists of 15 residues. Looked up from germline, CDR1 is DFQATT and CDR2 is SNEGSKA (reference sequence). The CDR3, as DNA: TGCAGTGCTGAGCGTTCGGGACAGGGGATAGATACGCAGTATTTT. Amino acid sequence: CSAERSGQGIDTQYF.

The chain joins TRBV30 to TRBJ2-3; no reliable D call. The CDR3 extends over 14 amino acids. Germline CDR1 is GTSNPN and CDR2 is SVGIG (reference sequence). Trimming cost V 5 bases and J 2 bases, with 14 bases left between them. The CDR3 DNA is TGTGCCTGGGGAAGAGGAGACAACACAGATACGCAGTATTTT. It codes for CAWGRGDNTDTQYF.

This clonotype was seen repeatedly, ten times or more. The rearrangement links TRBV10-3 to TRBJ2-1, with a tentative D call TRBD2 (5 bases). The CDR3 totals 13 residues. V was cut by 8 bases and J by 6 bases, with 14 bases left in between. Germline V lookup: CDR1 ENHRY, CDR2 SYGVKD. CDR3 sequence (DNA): TGTGCCATCGGGGAGCTTGTACTCAATGAGCAGTTCTTC. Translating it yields CAIGELVLNEQFF.

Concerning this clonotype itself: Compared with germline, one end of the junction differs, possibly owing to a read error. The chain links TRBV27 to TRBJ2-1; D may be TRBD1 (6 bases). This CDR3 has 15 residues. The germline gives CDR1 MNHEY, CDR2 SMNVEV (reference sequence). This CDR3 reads CTSSETGSSYNEQFF. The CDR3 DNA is TGTACCAGCAGTGAGACAGGTAGCTCCTACAATGAGCAGTTCTTC.

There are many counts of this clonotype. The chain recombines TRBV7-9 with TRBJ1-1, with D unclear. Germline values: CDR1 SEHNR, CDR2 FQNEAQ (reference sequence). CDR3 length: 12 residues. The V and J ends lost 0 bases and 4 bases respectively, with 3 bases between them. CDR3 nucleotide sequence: TGTGCCAGCAGCTTAGCGCCCACTGAAGCTTTCTTT. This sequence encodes CASSLAPTEAFF.

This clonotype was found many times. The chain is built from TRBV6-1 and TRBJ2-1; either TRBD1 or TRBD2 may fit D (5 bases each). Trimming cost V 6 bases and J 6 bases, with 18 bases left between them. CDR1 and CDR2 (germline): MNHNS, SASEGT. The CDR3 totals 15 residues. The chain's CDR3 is CASSPEGLRVNEQFF. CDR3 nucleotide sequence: TGTGCCAGCAGCCCCGAGGGTCTCAGGGTCAATGAGCAGTTCTTC.